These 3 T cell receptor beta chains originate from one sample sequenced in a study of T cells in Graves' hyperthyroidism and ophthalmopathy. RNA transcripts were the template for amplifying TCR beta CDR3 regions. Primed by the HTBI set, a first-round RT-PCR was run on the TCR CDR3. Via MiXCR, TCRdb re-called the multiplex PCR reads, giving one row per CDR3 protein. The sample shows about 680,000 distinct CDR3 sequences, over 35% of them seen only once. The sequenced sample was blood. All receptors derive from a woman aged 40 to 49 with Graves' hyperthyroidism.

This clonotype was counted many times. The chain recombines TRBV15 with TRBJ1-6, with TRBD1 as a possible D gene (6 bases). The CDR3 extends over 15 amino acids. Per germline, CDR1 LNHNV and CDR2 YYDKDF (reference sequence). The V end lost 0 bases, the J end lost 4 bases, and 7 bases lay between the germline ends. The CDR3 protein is CATSRDQGYNSPLHF. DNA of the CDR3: TGTGCCACCAGCAGAGATCAGGGGTATAATTCACCCCTCCACTTT.

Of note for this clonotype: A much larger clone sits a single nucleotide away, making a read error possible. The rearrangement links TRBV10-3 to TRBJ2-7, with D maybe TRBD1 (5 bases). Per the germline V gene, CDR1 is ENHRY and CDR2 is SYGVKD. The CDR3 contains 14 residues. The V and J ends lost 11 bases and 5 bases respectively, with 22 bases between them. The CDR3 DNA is TGTGCCCCAAAAACAGGAGTTCGAAGGGACGAGCAGTACTTC. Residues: CAPKTGVRRDEQYF.

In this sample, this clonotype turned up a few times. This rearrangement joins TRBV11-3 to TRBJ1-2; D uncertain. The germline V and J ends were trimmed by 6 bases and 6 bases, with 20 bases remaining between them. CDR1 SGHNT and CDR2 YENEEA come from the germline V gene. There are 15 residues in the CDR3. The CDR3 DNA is TGTGCCAGCAGGGACCGAAGAGGGTTCCGTGATGGCTACACCTTC. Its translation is CASRDRRGFRDGYTF.